Listed below are T cell receptor beta chains from one sample, sequenced in a study of blood T cell repertoires in COVID-19. Here immunoSEQ multiplex PCR was the method, and the copy in TCRdb shows in-frame clones only, minus some. Here the sample spans some 400,000 clones, around 90% being singletons. What was sequenced was peripheral blood. The receptors derive from a human donor in a cohort sampled during active COVID-19. Each CDR3 is given with its conserved first and last residue. D genes are given only for firm matches. Part of the rows lack a size; the others show once, few, many or a class for expanded clones.

V	D	J	size	DNA	CDR3
TRBV5-6	NA	TRBJ2-1	NA	TGTGCCAGCAGCCCGGACCGGATGGGAGCGCTCTACAATGAGCAGTTCTTC	CASSPDRMGALYNEQFF
TRBV3-1/TRBV3-2	TRBD1	TRBJ2-7	NA	TGTGCCAGCAGCCCCAGGACAGGATTAACCTACGAGCAGTACTTC	CASSPRTGLTYEQYF
TRBV10-3	NA	TRBJ2-2	few	TGTGCCACCACTAGAGGGAACACCGGGGAGCTGTTTTTT	CATTRGNTGELFF
TRBV5-6	NA	TRBJ1-4	NA	TGTGCCAGCAGCCGTATTGGCTCGACTAATGAAAAACTGTTTTTT	CASSRIGSTNEKLFF
TRBV30	TRBD1	TRBJ2-4	NA	TGTGCCTGGAGTGCGACAGGGGGGAACATTCAGTACTTC	CAWSATGGNIQYF
TRBV5-1	NA	TRBJ2-7	NA	TGCGCCAGCAGCCGTGCCGGCAGGGGATCTCGATCCTACGAGCAGTACTTC	CASSRAGRGSRSYEQYF
TRBV3-1/TRBV3-2	NA	TRBJ1-6	NA	TGTGCCAGCAGCCAAGGACAGAGTATTACACCCCTCCACTTT	CASSQGQSITPLHF
TRBV7-2	TRBD2	TRBJ2-1	NA	TGTGCCAGCAGCGCGGGACTAGCGGGGTGGGATGAGCAGTTCTTC	CASSAGLAGWDEQFF
TRBV19	TRBD2	TRBJ2-3	NA	TGTGCCAGTAGTACGGGACTAGCGGAATTCACAGATACGCAGTATTTT	CASSTGLAEFTDTQYF
TRBV30	TRBD1	TRBJ2-7	NA	TGTGCCTGGAAAAGACAGGGGGCTGGGGACGAGCAGTACTTC	CAWKRQGAGDEQYF
TRBV5-1	NA	TRBJ1-4	NA	TGCGCCAGCAGCTCCGGGCCCACAGGGCAGGGTGAAAAACTGTTTTTT	CASSSGPTGQGEKLFF
TRBV24-1	TRBD1	TRBJ1-2	NA	TGTGCCACCAGCGGAAAATACAGGGGGACCAACTATGGCTACACCTTC	CATSGKYRGTNYGYTF
TRBV9	NA	TRBJ1-6	NA	TGTGCCAGCAGCAGAGAGACAACGAATTCACCCCTCCACTTT	CASSRETTNSPLHF
TRBV5-4	TRBD2	TRBJ2-3	NA	TGTGCCAGCAGCTTGGCCGGTATTAGCGGGGGGCATGGAGATACGCAGTATTTT	CASSLAGISGGHGDTQYF
TRBV6-5	NA	TRBJ1-4	NA	TGTGCCAGCAGTATAGTAACGAGTGAAAAACTGTTTTTT	CASSIVTSEKLFF
TRBV2	TRBD1	TRBJ2-1	NA	TGTGCCAGCACCTCGACAGGGTGGAGTGAGCAGTTCTTC	CASTSTGWSEQFF
TRBV6-5	TRBD2	TRBJ2-1	NA	TGTGCCAGCAGTTACTCTTCTAGCGGGCTGGGCAGGGAGCAGTTCTTC	CASSYSSSGLGREQFF
TRBV27	NA	TRBJ1-1	NA	TGTGCCAGCAGTCCCCTAGTTGGTCAGGGCTTGAACACTGAAGCTTTCTTT	CASSPLVGQGLNTEAFF
TRBV7-6	NA	TRBJ1-2	NA	TGTGCCAGCAGCCTGACCCGGGACTCTGGCTACACCTTC	CASSLTRDSGYTF
TRBV2	NA	TRBJ1-2	NA	TGTGCCAGCAGTGAATTGGACACACAAACCTATGGCTACACCTTC	CASSELDTQTYGYTF
TRBV6-6	NA	TRBJ1-3	NA	TGTGCCAGCAGTCAACACGGAGGGGGGGGATCCTCTGGAAACACCATATATTTT	CASSQHGGGGSSGNTIYF
TRBV19	TRBD1	TRBJ2-5	NA	TGTGCCAGTAAAAGGGGACAGGGCTACCAAGAGACCCAGTACTTC	CASKRGQGYQETQYF
TRBV19	TRBD1	TRBJ1-2	NA	TGTGCCAGTAGGACAGGGGGCCGAAACTATGGCTACACCTTC	CASRTGGRNYGYTF
TRBV7-9	NA	TRBJ2-5	NA	TGTGCCAGCAGCTTAGTGGCTAGCGTAATCATATCGGGAGAGACCCAGTACTTC	CASSLVASVIISGETQYF
TRBV9	NA	TRBJ1-1	few	TGTGCCAGCAGCGCCGCCCCCGACAGGAGACTTGAAGCTTTCTTT	CASSAAPDRRLEAFF
TRBV5-1	NA	TRBJ1-2	NA	TGCGCCAGCAGCCACGGAGCTAACTATGGCTACACCTTC	CASSHGANYGYTF
TRBV28	TRBD1	TRBJ1-3	once	TGTGCCAGCAGTTCGTTCCAGACAGGGGGGATTGGAAACACCATATATTTT	CASSSFQTGGIGNTIYF
TRBV19	NA	TRBJ1-2	NA	TGTGCCACCATTGCCCCGGCCGCGGCATATGGCTACACCTTC	CATIAPAAAYGYTF
TRBV27	TRBD1	TRBJ1-2	once	TGTGCCAGCAGGACGAAGGGACAGGCCTTTGGCTACACCTTC	CASRTKGQAFGYTF
TRBV2	TRBD1	TRBJ2-3	NA	TGTGCCAGCAGTGTTGACAGGGGGCTCACAGATACGCAGTATTTT	CASSVDRGLTDTQYF
TRBV6-5	NA	TRBJ2-7	once	TGTGCCAGCGGGCCCCTCATGGGCGAGCAGTACTTC	CASGPLMGEQYF
TRBV6-4	TRBD1	TRBJ1-3	NA	TGTGCCAGCAGTGACAAAATCCGACAGGGGGCAGGCGAAGGAAACACCATATATTTT	CASSDKIRQGAGEGNTIYF
TRBV5-1	NA	TRBJ1-4	NA	TGCGCCAGCAGCCTCTCGGGGTTGGGAGGGGATGAAAAACTGTTTTTT	CASSLSGLGGDEKLFF
TRBV5-1	TRBD1	TRBJ2-3	NA	TGCGCCAGCAGCTTGGAGGGACAGGGGCGCACAGATACGCAGTATTTT	CASSLEGQGRTDTQYF
TRBV6-1	NA	TRBJ1-2	NA	TGTGCCAGCAGTGAAGTAAGGGAGGCGGGCTATGGCTACACCTTC	CASSEVREAGYGYTF
TRBV20-1	TRBD1	TRBJ2-7	NA	TGCAGTGCTAGTAGATCCGGGACAGGGTCTTCCGAGCAGTACTTC	CSASRSGTGSSEQYF
TRBV6-6	TRBD1	TRBJ2-3	NA	TGTGCCATCAAGGGACAGGCTCCAGATACGCAGTATTTT	CAIKGQAPDTQYF
TRBV10-3	TRBD2	TRBJ2-5	NA	TGTGCCATCCGTAGGTCTAGCGGGGCAGGCGAGACCCAGTACTTC	CAIRRSSGAGETQYF
TRBV5-1	NA	TRBJ1-4	NA	TGCGCCAGCAGCTTGGCCGGGGGGGCGGCTAATGAAAAACTGTTTTTT	CASSLAGGAANEKLFF
TRBV5-6	NA	TRBJ1-1	once	TGTGCCAGCAGCTCATTGGGGCTGAACACTGAAGCTTTCTTT	CASSSLGLNTEAFF
TRBV5-4	NA	TRBJ1-1	NA	TGTGCCAGCAGCTTGGCCATGAGGGAGACTGAAGCTTTCTTT	CASSLAMRETEAFF
TRBV6-5	NA	TRBJ1-1	NA	TGTGCCAGCAGTTATTCCCCCCGTGCGGGGATAACTGAAGCTTTCTTT	CASSYSPRAGITEAFF
TRBV7-9	TRBD1	TRBJ2-7	NA	TGTGCCAGCAGCTTTCGGACAGGCCTCGCCTACGAGCAGTACTTC	CASSFRTGLAYEQYF
TRBV6-4	NA	TRBJ2-6	many	TGTGCCAGCAGTGACTCGAGCTCTGGGGCCAACGTCCTGACTTTC	CASSDSSSGANVLTF
TRBV5-4	NA	TRBJ2-1	NA	TGTGCCAGCAGCCCCCAGAGTTCGGGTAATGAGCAGTTCTTC	CASSPQSSGNEQFF
TRBV28	TRBD1	TRBJ1-2	NA	TGTGCCACCGCGGAAGGACCGGGACAGGATTTTTTC	CATAEGPGQDFF
TRBV20-1	NA	TRBJ2-1	NA	TGCGGCGGCAGGGCGGACAATGAGCAGTTCTTC	CGGRADNEQFF
TRBV4-1	TRBD1	TRBJ1-1	NA	TGCGCCAGCAGCCAGATGACAGGGGGAAGCACTGAAGCTTTCTTT	CASSQMTGGSTEAFF
TRBV9	TRBD2	TRBJ2-1	NA	TGTGCCAGCAGCGTAACTAGCGGGGAATTTGGTGAGCAGTTCTTC	CASSVTSGEFGEQFF
TRBV28	TRBD1	TRBJ2-3	NA	TGTGCCAGCAGGGCGACAGGGTCTGGCGGGCACCTAAGCACAGATACGCAGTATTTT	CASRATGSGGHLSTDTQYF
TRBV2	TRBD1	TRBJ2-5	NA	TGTGCCAGTCACCGGGACAGGGGACAAGAGACCCAGTACTTC	CASHRDRGQETQYF
TRBV19	NA	TRBJ2-1	NA	TGTGCCAGTAGTATAGATGGCACAGGGTCAATTTTAAGGGAGCAGTTCTTC	CASSIDGTGSILREQFF
TRBV4-1	NA	TRBJ1-2	NA	TGCGCCAGCAGCCAAGAGAGGGGCAGGGGTAACTATGGCTACACCTTC	CASSQERGRGNYGYTF
TRBV18	NA	TRBJ1-2	NA	TGTGCCAGCTCACCACGGCCAGCGAACCCTACTTATGGCTACACCTTC	CASSPRPANPTYGYTF
TRBV5-1	TRBD2	TRBJ2-3	NA	TGCGCCAGCAGCTTAGAACCACGTAGCGGGACAGATACGCAGTATTTT	CASSLEPRSGTDTQYF
TRBV27	NA	TRBJ1-1	NA	TGTGCCAGCAGTTTGGGAGCTGAAGCTTTCTTT	CASSLGAEAFF
TRBV2	TRBD2	TRBJ2-3	NA	TGTGCCAGGGGACTAGCGGGAGTCGGAGATACGCAGTATTTT	CARGLAGVGDTQYF
TRBV4-2	NA	TRBJ2-5	once	TGTGCCAGCAGCCCCACGGCGAGCGCCAAAGAGACCCAGTACTTC	CASSPTASAKETQYF